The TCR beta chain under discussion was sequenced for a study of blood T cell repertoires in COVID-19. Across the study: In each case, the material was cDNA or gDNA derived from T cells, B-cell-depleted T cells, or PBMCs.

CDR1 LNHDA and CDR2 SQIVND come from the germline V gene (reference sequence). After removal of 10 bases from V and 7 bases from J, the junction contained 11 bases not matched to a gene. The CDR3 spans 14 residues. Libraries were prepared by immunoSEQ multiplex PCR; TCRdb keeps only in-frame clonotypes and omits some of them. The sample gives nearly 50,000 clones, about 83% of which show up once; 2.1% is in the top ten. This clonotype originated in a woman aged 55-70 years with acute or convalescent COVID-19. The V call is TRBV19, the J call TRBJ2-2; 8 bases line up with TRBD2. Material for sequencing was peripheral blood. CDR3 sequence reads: CANTHGLAHGELFF. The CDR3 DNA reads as TGTGCCAATACCCACGGACTAGCCCACGGGGAGCTGTTTTTT.